The rows below give T cell receptor beta chains drawn from one sample of a study of T cell changes during pregnancy in multiple sclerosis. Clones were read by immunoSEQ multiplex PCR, and TCRdb kept only the in-frame ones, dropping some. The sample lists approximately 88,000 clones; roughly 93% were seen once. Sequenced material: peripheral blood, taken in the third trimester of pregnancy. These receptors were collected from a female donor with multiple sclerosis, enrolled in a pregnancy study. Each CDR3 is given with its conserved first and last residue. The order of the fields is CDR3 protein, CDR3 DNA, V gene, D gene, J gene. D genes are given only for firm matches.

cdr3_aa: CASSLGIAGNYNEQFF; cdr3_nt: TGTGCCAGCAGCTTAGGTATAGCGGGAAACTACAATGAGCAGTTCTTC; v_call: TRBV7-8; d_call: TRBD2; j_call: TRBJ2-1
cdr3_aa: CASSSAGRPYEQYF; cdr3_nt: TGCGCCAGCAGCTCTGCAGGAAGACCCTACGAGCAGTACTTC; v_call: TRBV5-1; d_call: -; j_call: TRBJ2-7
cdr3_aa: CATLTGEAGTQYF; cdr3_nt: TGCGCCACCCTGACAGGGGAGGCGGGGACCCAGTACTTC; v_call: TRBV10-1; d_call: TRBD1; j_call: TRBJ2-5
cdr3_aa: CASRSVLQGMKQFF; cdr3_nt: TGTGCCAGCAGGTCGGTACTTCAGGGGATGAAGCAGTTCTTC; v_call: TRBV5-4; d_call: -; j_call: TRBJ2-1
cdr3_aa: CASSQESRLAAQETQYF; cdr3_nt: TGTGCCAGCAGCCAAGAGTCGAGGCTAGCGGCCCAAGAGACCCAGTACTTC; v_call: TRBV4-2; d_call: TRBD2; j_call: TRBJ2-5
cdr3_aa: CASSLAGQGHEQYF; cdr3_nt: TGTGCCAGCAGTTTAGCAGGGCAGGGCCACGAGCAGTACTTC; v_call: TRBV28; d_call: -; j_call: TRBJ2-7
cdr3_aa: CASSESAGKDTQYF; cdr3_nt: TGCGCCAGCAGCGAATCGGCAGGGAAAGATACGCAGTATTTT; v_call: TRBV5-1; d_call: -; j_call: TRBJ2-3
cdr3_aa: CASSWGQDRYEQYF; cdr3_nt: TGTGCCAGCAGCTGGGGACAGGACCGCTACGAGCAGTACTTC; v_call: TRBV5-4; d_call: TRBD1; j_call: TRBJ2-7
cdr3_aa: CASSNPGTLQETQYF; cdr3_nt: TGTGCCAGTAGTAATCCAGGAACTCTGCAAGAGACCCAGTACTTC; v_call: TRBV19; d_call: -; j_call: TRBJ2-5
cdr3_aa: CASSLEGHLPGYTF; cdr3_nt: TGTGCCAGCAGCTTGGAAGGACATCTCCCTGGCTACACCTTC; v_call: TRBV5-8; d_call: -; j_call: TRBJ1-2
cdr3_aa: CASSLLAGGPDTQYF; cdr3_nt: TGTGCCAGCAGCTTACTAGCGGGAGGGCCAGATACGCAGTATTTT; v_call: TRBV7-2; d_call: TRBD2; j_call: TRBJ2-3
cdr3_aa: CSVFRRGGTGDPDTQYF; cdr3_nt: TGCAGCGTTTTTAGAAGGGGCGGGACAGGAGATCCAGATACGCAGTATTTT; v_call: TRBV29-1; d_call: TRBD1; j_call: TRBJ2-3
cdr3_aa: CASSSLGARGTDTQYF; cdr3_nt: TGTGCCAGCAGCTCCCTGGGGGCGAGGGGCACAGATACGCAGTATTTT; v_call: TRBV11-2; d_call: -; j_call: TRBJ2-3
cdr3_aa: CASSHRGENTEAFF; cdr3_nt: TGCGCCAGCAGTCATAGGGGTGAGAACACTGAAGCTTTCTTT; v_call: TRBV23-1; d_call: -; j_call: TRBJ1-1
cdr3_aa: CASREDRGLLSTEAFF; cdr3_nt: TGTGCCAGCAGGGAAGACAGGGGGTTGTTGAGCACTGAAGCTTTCTTT; v_call: TRBV28; d_call: TRBD1; j_call: TRBJ1-1
cdr3_aa: CASSSLSRQGRGNEQYF; cdr3_nt: TGTGCCAGCAGCTCCCTAAGCCGACAGGGACGGGGAAACGAGCAGTACTTC; v_call: TRBV7-6; d_call: TRBD1; j_call: TRBJ2-7
cdr3_aa: CASSPGTRNTGELFF; cdr3_nt: TGTGCCAGCAGCCCCGGGACACGCAACACCGGGGAGCTGTTTTTT; v_call: TRBV7-3; d_call: -; j_call: TRBJ2-2
cdr3_aa: CASRRGLAGVNEQYF; cdr3_nt: TGCGCCAGCAGGAGAGGACTAGCGGGAGTAAACGAGCAGTACTTC; v_call: TRBV10-1; d_call: TRBD2; j_call: TRBJ2-7
cdr3_aa: CASSGGGGYTF; cdr3_nt: TGTGCCAGCAGTGGGGGGGGTGGCTACACCTTC; v_call: TRBV6-6; d_call: -; j_call: TRBJ1-2
cdr3_aa: CASSLEREQYF; cdr3_nt: TGTGCCAGCAGCTTAGAGAGGGAGCAGTACTTC; v_call: TRBV7-9; d_call: -; j_call: TRBJ2-7